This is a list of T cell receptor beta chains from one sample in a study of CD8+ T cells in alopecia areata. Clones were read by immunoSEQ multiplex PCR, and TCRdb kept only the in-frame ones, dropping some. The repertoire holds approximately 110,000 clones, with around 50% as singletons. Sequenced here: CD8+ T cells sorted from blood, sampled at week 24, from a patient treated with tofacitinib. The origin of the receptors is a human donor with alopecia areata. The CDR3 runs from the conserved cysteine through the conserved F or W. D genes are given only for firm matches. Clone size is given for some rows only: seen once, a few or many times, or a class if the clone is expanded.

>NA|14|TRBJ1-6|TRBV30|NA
TGTGCCTGGAACAGGGTTTTGAACCATTCACCCCTCCACTTT
CAWNRVLNHSPLHF
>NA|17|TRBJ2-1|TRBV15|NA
TGTGCCACCAGCAGACCCCCGGATGGAAACTCCTACAATGAGCAGTTCTTC
CATSRPPDGNSYNEQFF
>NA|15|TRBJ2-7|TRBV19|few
TGTGCCAGTAGTATCGGCGGGGACAGTTCCTACGAGCAGTACTTC
CASSIGGDSSYEQYF
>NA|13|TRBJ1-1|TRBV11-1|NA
TGTGCCAGCACCCCAGGTGAGGGCACTGAAGCTTTCTTT
CASTPGEGTEAFF
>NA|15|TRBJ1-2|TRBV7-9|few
TGTGCCAGCAGCTTAAGTGGGGTGTCAATCTATGGCTACACCTTC
CASSLSGVSIYGYTF
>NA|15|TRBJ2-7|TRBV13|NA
TGTGCCAGCAGCCTACGGACCGGGGTCTCCTACGAGCAGTACTTC
CASSLRTGVSYEQYF
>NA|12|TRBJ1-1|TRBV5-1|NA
TGCGCCAGCAGCTTGGTGGGCACTGAAGCTTTCTTT
CASSLVGTEAFF
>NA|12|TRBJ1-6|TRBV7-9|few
TGTGCCAGCAGCTTTGCTGATTCACCCCTCCACTTT
CASSFADSPLHF
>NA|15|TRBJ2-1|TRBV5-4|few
TGTGCCAGCAGCTGGACGGTGGGCTCCAACAATGAGCAGTTCTTC
CASSWTVGSNNEQFF
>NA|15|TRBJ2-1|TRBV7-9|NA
TGTGCCAGCACTGCCCGGCTGAGCTCCTACAATGAGCAGTTCTTC
CASTARLSSYNEQFF
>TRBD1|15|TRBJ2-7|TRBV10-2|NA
TGCGCCAGCAGCGACCGGGACAGGAGCTCCTACGAGCAGTACTTC
CASSDRDRSSYEQYF
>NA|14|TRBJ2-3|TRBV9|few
TGTGCCAGCAGCGAAGAGACCCCCACAGATACGCAGTATTTT
CASSEETPTDTQYF
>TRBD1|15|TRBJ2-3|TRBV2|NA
TGTGCCAGCAGACCCGGGACAGGGATGCGGCATACGCAGTATTTT
CASRPGTGMRHTQYF
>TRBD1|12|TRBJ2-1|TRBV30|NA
TGTGCCTGGAGCAATCAGGGGGTGGAGCAGTTCTTC
CAWSNQGVEQFF
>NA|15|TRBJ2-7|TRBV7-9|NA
TGTGCCAGCACCATCCAGGGTATTGTGCCCTACGAGCAGTACTTC
CASTIQGIVPYEQYF
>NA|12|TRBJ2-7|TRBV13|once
TGTGCCAGCAGCTCGAATTCCTACGAGCAGTACTTC
CASSSNSYEQYF
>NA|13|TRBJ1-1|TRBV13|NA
TGTGCCAGCTCAGTCGCGCCCGACACTGAAGCTTTCTTT
CASSVAPDTEAFF
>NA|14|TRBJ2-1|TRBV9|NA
TGTGCCAGCAGCGTAGGACTCCTTAGTAAGGAGCAGTTCTTC
CASSVGLLSKEQFF
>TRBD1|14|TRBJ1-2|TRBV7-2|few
TGTGCCAGCAGCCCCAGGGGGTATGGCTATGGCTACACCTTC
CASSPRGYGYGYTF
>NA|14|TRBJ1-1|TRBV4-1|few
TGCGCCAGCAGCCCGTACACAGGCAACACTGAAGCTTTCTTT
CASSPYTGNTEAFF
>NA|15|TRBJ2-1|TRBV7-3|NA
TGTGCCAGCAGCTTAGGAGGGGGCTCCTACAATGAGCAGTTCTTC
CASSLGGGSYNEQFF
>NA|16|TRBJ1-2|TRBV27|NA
TGTGCCAGCAGTTTGATGTATGAACAGGGAAACTATGGCTACACCTTC
CASSLMYEQGNYGYTF
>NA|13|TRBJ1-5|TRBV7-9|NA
TGTGCCAGCAGCTTAGAAAGGGATCAGCCCCAGCATTTT
CASSLERDQPQHF
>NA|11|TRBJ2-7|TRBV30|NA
TGTGCCTGGGATACAGGGACCGAGCAGTACTTC
CAWDTGTEQYF
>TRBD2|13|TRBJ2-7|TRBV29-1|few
TGCAGCGCAATCGGGGGGGGCTCCTACGAGCAGTACTTC
CSAIGGGSYEQYF
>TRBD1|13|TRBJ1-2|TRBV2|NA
TGTGCCAGCGAGGGACAGACGACCTATGGCTACACCTTC
CASEGQTTYGYTF
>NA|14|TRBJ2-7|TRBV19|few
TGTGCCAGTAGTATAGTGGACAGAGCCTACGAGCAGTACTTC
CASSIVDRAYEQYF
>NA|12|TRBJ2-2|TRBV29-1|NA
TGCAGCGTTGAAGAGGACACCGGGGAGCTGTTTTTT
CSVEEDTGELFF
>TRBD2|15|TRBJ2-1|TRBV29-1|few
TGCAGCGTTATCAGGGCTAGCGGGGACTACAATGAGCAGTTCTTC
CSVIRASGDYNEQFF
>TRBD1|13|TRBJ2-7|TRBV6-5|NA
TGTGCCAGCAGTTACGACAGGGTCCACGAGCAGTACTTC
CASSYDRVHEQYF
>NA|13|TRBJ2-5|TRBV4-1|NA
TGCGCCAGCAGCCAAGATGGAGAAGAGACCCAGTACTTC
CASSQDGEETQYF
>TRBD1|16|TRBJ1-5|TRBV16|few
TGTGCCAGCAGCCAATCTGAGACAGGGAGGTCTCAGCCCCAGCATTTT
CASSQSETGRSQPQHF
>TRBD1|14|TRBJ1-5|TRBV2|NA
TGTGCCAGCACGACAGGGCCCCCCAATCAGCCCCAGCATTTT
CASTTGPPNQPQHF
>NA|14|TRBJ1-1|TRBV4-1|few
TGCGCCAGCAGCCATGCGAGAGTGAACACTGAAGCTTTCTTT
CASSHARVNTEAFF
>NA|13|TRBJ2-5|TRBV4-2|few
TGTGCCAGCAGCGCTACAGGGAAGGAGACCCAGTACTTC
CASSATGKETQYF
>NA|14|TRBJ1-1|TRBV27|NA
TGTGCCAGCAGTTTAGGGGGAACGAACACTGAAGCTTTCTTT
CASSLGGTNTEAFF
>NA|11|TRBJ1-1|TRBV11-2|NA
TGTGCCAGCAGCTTAGGGCCTGAAGCTTTCTTT
CASSLGPEAFF
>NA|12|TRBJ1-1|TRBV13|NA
TGTGCCAGCAGCCCAGGGGACACTGAAGCTTTCTTT
CASSPGDTEAFF
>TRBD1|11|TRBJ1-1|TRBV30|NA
TGTGCCTGGAGTGAGGGGGCAGTAGCTTTCTTT
CAWSEGAVAFF
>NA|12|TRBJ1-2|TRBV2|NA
TGTGCCAGCAGTGAAGTACTCTATGGCTACACCTTC
CASSEVLYGYTF
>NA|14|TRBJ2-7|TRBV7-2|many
TGTGCCAGCAGCCTGGCCCAACAAGTCTACGAGCAGTACTTC
CASSLAQQVYEQYF
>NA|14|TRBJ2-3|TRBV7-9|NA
TGTGCCAGCAGCCCCTCGGAGGCCCCAGATACGCAGTATTTT
CASSPSEAPDTQYF
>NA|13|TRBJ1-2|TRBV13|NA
TGTGCCAGCAGCTGGGACGGGGGAGATGGCTACACCTTC
CASSWDGGDGYTF
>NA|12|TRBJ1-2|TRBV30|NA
TGTGCCTGGAATGCAGGCTCAGGTGGCTACACCTTC
CAWNAGSGGYTF
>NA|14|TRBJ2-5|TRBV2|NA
TGTGCCGGTCTAGAAAGGGGACTCCAAGAGACCCAGTACTTC
CAGLERGLQETQYF
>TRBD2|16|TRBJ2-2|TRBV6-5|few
TGTGCCAGCAGTTTCTCAGCGGGGGGGCCCGTCGGGGAGCTGTTTTTT
CASSFSAGGPVGELFF
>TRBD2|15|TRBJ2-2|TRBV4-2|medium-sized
TGTGCCAGCAGCCAAGATAGCGGGGGGGCCGGGGAGCTGTTTTTT
CASSQDSGGAGELFF
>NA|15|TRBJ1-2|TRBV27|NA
TGTGCCAGCAGTTTGAAAGGGAGTTTAGGGTATGGCTACACCTTC
CASSLKGSLGYGYTF
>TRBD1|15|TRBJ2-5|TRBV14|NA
TGTGCCAGCAGCCAAGACGGGACAGGGGAAGAGACCCAGTACTTC
CASSQDGTGEETQYF
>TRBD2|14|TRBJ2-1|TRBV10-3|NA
TGTGCCATCAAAGACCGGGACTATTTCAATGAGCAGTTCTTC
CAIKDRDYFNEQFF
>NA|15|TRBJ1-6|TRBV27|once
TGTGCCAGCAGGGCTTATACAGGCGATAATTCACCCCTCCACTTT
CASRAYTGDNSPLHF
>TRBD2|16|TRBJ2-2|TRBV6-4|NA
TGTGCCAGCAGTTCCGGGACTAGCGGGGGCACCGGGGAGCTGTTTTTT
CASSSGTSGGTGELFF
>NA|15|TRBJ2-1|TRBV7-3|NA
TGTGCCAGCAGCTTCGAAGGAGGTCCATACAATGAGCAGTTCTTC
CASSFEGGPYNEQFF
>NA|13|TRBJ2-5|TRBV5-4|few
TGTGCCAGCAGCTTGGATAGGGAAGAGACCCAGTACTTC
CASSLDREETQYF
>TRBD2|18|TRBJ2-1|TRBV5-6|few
TGTGCCAGCAGCTTGGCAGGACCTACTAGCGGGTGGCGCAATGAGCAGTTCTTC
CASSLAGPTSGWRNEQFF
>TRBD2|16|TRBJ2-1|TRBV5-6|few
TGTGCCAGCAGCTTAGAACTAGCGGGGGGATACAATGAGCAGTTCTTC
CASSLELAGGYNEQFF
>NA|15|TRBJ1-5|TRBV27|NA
TGTGCCAGCAGTAAACAGGGTAAAGGCAATCAGCCCCAGCATTTT
CASSKQGKGNQPQHF
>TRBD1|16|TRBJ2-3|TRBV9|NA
TGTGCCAGCAGCGCCATTGGGACAGGGCGCACAGATACGCAGTATTTT
CASSAIGTGRTDTQYF
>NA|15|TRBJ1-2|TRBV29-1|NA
TGCAGCGTTGAAGACGGGTGGGCCAGCTACTATGGCTACACCTTC
CSVEDGWASYYGYTF
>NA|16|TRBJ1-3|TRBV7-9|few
TGTGCCAGCAGCTTAGCTGTTGACCCCCTTCGGGACACCATATATTTT
CASSLAVDPLRDTIYF